The T cell receptor beta chain described here comes from a study of blood T cell repertoires in COVID-19. Across the whole study: COVID-19 samples, acute and convalescent, were from the United States, Italy and Spain.

The CDR3 extends over 15 amino acids. The cohort comprised adults aged roughly 18 to 100 years residing in under 30 US areas. Cohort 3 recovery required two negative PCRs, clearance, or symptom resolution. Profiling relied on immunoSEQ multiplex PCR, and the TCRdb table lists in-frame clones only, not all of them. The sample lists over 100,000 clones, 80% to 85% occurring once. Sample: PBMCs or T cells enriched from blood (not recorded which). The sequence was obtained from a woman aged 30 to 39 who had recovered from COVID-19. The genes are TRBV21-1 and TRBJ2-5; the tabulated D call, TRBD1, remains unverified against the DNA. TRBV21-1 is recorded as a pseudogene. For the CDR3, the DNA is TGTGCCAGCAGAAAGAGACAGGGTCGGGAAGAGACCCAGTACTTC. Translating it yields CASRKRQGREETQYF.